This record covers a single TCR beta chain. Its antigen is undetermined. The data belong to a study of CD8 T cells in ankylosing spondylitis. Study-level results: A subset of motif variants has previously been described in the synovial fluid and blood of reactive arthritis. The authors found the disease-linked clones to be CD8+ and relatively rare in peripheral blood.

Trimming shortened V by 6 bases and J by 0 bases, and 15 bases separated the two germline ends. This CDR3 has 16 amino acids. 5'-RACE, quantitative and with molecular barcodes, yielded the TCR beta libraries. TCRdb independently ran MiXCR on the 5' RACE reads; one entry per CDR3 protein. The sample has under 250,000 distinct CDR3 sequences; approximately 30% are singletons. Source material: blood, either unsorted or a sorted T cell fraction (not recorded which). The gene calls are TRBV12-3 or TRBV12-4 and TRBJ2-4; D uncertain. This receptor was taken from a male donor with ankylosing spondylitis or in good health (not recorded which). The CDR3 reads CASSPTRSGAKNIQYF. Here the CDR3 DNA reads TGTGCCAGCAGCCCCACACGGTCGGGAGCCAAAAACATTCAGTACTTC.